This record concerns one T cell receptor (beta chain) sequence. Its recognized antigen is unknown. HCMV-specific IgG was detected in serum with a commercial ELISA kit to determine HCMV serostatus. Peripheral blood mononuclear cells were isolated from blood by Ficoll density gradient centrifugation. Instrument used: Illumina HiSeq 2000. TCR beta cDNA libraries were made by 5'RACE template switching that added a universal primer site and unique molecular identifiers. Synthesis of cDNA was primed from the TCR beta constant segment and was followed by two consecutive PCR amplification steps. Per the source publication's procedure: MIGEC was used to demultiplex reads and group reads by UMI, and MiTCR was used to assemble and quantify clonotypes. To exclude erroneous sequences, only TCR cDNA sequences supported by at least two reads were retained. The tcR package was used for downstream repertoire analysis, and clonotypes were matched across fractions by CDR3 nucleotide sequence plus V segment. VDJmatch was used to annotate antigen specificity against VDJdb, with one amino acid substitution in CDR3 permitted. With the reads reprocessed by TCRdb, a single entry stands for each CDR3 protein sequence and no DNA is reported. The V and J calls shown here were made by TCRdb, not taken from the authors' results. The sample has approximately 170,000 distinct CDR3 sequences on record. 20% to 25% of the sample lies in the top ten.

This entry belongs to a study of T cells expressing NK-cell markers (dated by TCRdb to 2018 to 2020). Turning to the overall study: In sorted CD3+CD56+NKG2C+, CD3+CD56+NKG2C- and CD3+CD56-NKG2C+ T-cell subsets from eight donors, TCR beta-chain repertoires were profiled. Of the eight sequenced donors, seven were found to be HCMV-seropositive and one was found to be HCMV-seronegative. The eight sequenced donors were randomly selected healthy volunteers, three men and five women. Sequencing of the libraries produced 2 x 150 bp reads on Illumina HiSeq 2000/2500, MiSeq or NextSeq.

The germline V gene specifies MNHNS as CDR1 and SASEGT as CDR2. The CDR3 measures 13 amino acids from cysteine to phenylalanine. No DNA appears here. General conclusions and limits of the study: In a handful of donors, the dominant CD3+CD56+NKG2C+ clonotypes were among the top 10 CD8+ clonotypes and accounted for about 1.0-7.5% of CD8+ T cells. Those dominant clonotypes were again the most abundant among CD3+CD56-NKG2C+ cells in a few donors, at about 28.3-65%. Whether the expanded NKG2C-expressing T cell clones were specific for HCMV antigens was left unclear.

The chain uses TRBV6-1 and TRBJ1-1. The specimen was blood T cells: a sorted CD56 or NKG2C T cell subset, CD4+ or CD8+ T cells, or bulk PBMC T cells (not recorded which). This receptor was identified in a man aged 18-69 years in good health. CDR3 region: CASSEDEKNKAFF.